The next 2 T cell receptor beta chains were all read from a single sample in a study of shared clonotypes between healthy human individuals. Assay: immunoSEQ multiplex PCR; the TCRdb copy retains only in-frame clones and omits some. Of 2 million to 3 million clones listed, under 95% are singletons. Sequencing input: naive CD4+ T cells from PBMCs. Indicated subset: CD45RA+ positively selected. The receptor source for this set is a man in his late teens or twenties in good health. Some clones in this sample may be carry-over from other donors' samples.

The chain's CDR3 is CASSLGLAGGTLQETQYF. CDR3 DNA: TGCGCCAGCAGCCTAGGACTAGCGGGAGGGACCCTCCAAGAGACCCAGTACTTC. This chain uses TRBV5-1 with TRBJ2-5, with TRBD2 identical over 15 bases. This CDR3 region has 18 residues. CDR1 is SGHRS and CDR2 is YFSETQ in the germline V gene. Trimming at V came to 4 bases and at J to 1 base, leaving 8 bases not matched to a gene.

As for this clone: Other DNA sequences from this sample encode an identical CDR3 as well. The V call is TRBV18, the J call TRBJ2-1; 7 bases fit TRBD2. The V segment lost 3 bases and the J segment 9 bases; nucleotides outside the gene matches: 2. CDR3 length equals 12 residues. Per the germline V gene, CDR1 is KGHSH and CDR2 is LQKENI. The CDR3 sequence: CASSPRGGEQFF. DNA for the CDR3: TGTGCCAGCTCACCTCGCGGGGGTGAGCAGTTCTTC.